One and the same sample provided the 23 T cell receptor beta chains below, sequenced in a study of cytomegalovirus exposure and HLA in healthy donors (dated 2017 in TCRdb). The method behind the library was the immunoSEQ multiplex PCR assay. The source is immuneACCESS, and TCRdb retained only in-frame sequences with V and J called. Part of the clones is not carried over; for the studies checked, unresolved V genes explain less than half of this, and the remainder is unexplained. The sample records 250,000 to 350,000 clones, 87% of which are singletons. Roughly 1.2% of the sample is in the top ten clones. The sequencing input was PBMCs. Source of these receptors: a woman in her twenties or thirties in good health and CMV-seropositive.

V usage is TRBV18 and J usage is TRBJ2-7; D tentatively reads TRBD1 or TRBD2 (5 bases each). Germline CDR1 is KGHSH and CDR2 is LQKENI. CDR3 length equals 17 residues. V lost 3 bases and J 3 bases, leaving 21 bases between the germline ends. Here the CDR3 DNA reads TGTGCCAGCTCACCTGCGCGTACGTCCGAGGGGTTCTACGAGCAGTACTTC. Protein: CASSPARTSEGFYEQYF.

CDR3 DNA sequence: TGCGCCAGCAGCCAAGTTCGGTTCGAAGGGGCCCAGTACTTC. This translates into CASSQVRFEGAQYF. V and J are TRBV4-1 and TRBJ2-5, with D possibly TRBD1 on 5 matching bases. The V end lost 1 base, the J end lost 9 bases, and 15 bases lay between the germline ends. Germline V lookup: CDR1 MGHRA, CDR2 YSYEKL. The CDR3 is 14 residues long.

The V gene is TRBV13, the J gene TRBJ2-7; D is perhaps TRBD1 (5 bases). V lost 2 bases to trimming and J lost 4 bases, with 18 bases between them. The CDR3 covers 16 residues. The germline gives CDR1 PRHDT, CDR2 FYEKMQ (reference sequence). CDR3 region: CASSLQGTSPLYEQYF. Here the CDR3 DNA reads TGTGCCAGCAGCTTACAGGGAACCAGCCCCCTGTACGAGCAGTACTTC.

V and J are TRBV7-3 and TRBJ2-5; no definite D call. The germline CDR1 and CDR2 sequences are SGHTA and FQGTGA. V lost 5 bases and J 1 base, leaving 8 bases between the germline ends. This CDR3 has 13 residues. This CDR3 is CASSPLGQETQYF. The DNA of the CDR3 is TGTGCCAGCAGCCCGTTGGGCCAAGAGACCCAGTACTTC.

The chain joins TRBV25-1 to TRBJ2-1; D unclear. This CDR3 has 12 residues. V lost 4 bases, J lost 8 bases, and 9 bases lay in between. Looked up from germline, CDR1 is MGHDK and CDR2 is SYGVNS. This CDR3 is CASSGDRDEQFF. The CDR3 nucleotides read TGTGCCAGCAGTGGTGATCGGGATGAGCAGTTCTTC.

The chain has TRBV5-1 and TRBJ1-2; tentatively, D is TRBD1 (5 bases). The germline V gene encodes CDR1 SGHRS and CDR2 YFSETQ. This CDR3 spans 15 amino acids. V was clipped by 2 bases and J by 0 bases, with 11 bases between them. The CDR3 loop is CASSFDRDPNYGYTF. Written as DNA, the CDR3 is TGCGCCAGCAGCTTCGACCGGGACCCTAACTATGGCTACACCTTC.

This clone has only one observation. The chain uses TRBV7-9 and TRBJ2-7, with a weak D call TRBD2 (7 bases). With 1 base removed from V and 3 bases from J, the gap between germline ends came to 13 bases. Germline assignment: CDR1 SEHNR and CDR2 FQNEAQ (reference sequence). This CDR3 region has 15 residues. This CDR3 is CASSLDWGGLYEQYF. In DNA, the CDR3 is TGTGCCAGCAGCTTAGACTGGGGGGGCCTCTACGAGCAGTACTTC.

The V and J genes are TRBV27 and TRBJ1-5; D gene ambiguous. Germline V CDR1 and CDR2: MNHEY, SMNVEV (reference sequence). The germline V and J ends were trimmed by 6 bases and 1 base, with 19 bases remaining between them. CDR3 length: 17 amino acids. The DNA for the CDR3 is TGTGCCAGCAGGCCCTTCGGACGGTTGTGGAGCAATCAGCCCCAGCATTTT. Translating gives CASRPFGRLWSNQPQHF.

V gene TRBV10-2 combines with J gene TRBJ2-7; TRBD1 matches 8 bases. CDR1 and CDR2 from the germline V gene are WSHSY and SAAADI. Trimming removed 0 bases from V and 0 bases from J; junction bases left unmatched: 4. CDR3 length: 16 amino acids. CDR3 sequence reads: CASSESLGQASYEQYF. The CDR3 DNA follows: TGCGCCAGCAGTGAGTCTTTGGGACAGGCCTCCTACGAGCAGTACTTC.

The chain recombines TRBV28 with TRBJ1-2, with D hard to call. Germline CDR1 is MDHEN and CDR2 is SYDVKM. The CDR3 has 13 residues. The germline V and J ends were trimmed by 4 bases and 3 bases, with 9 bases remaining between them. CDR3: CASSSPSYYGYTF. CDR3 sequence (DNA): TGTGCCAGCAGTTCGCCTTCCTACTATGGCTACACCTTC.

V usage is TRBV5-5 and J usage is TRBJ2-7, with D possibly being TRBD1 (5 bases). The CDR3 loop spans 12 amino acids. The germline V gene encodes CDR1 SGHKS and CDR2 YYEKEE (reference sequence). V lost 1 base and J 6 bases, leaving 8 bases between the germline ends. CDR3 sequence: CASSLLGVEQYF. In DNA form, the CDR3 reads TGTGCCAGCAGCTTGTTAGGGGTCGAGCAGTACTTC. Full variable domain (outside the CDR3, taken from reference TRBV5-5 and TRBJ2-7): DAGVTQSPTHLIKTRGQQVTLRCSPISGHKSVSWYQQVLGQGPQFIFQYYEKEERGRGNFPDRFSARQFPNYSSELNVNALLLGDSALYLCASSLLGVEQYFGPGTRLTVT.

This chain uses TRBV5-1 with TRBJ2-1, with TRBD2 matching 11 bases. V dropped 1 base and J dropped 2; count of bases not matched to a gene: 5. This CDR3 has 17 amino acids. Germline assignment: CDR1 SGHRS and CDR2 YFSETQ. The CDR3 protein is CASSLSTSGMAYNEQFF. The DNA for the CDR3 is TGCGCCAGCAGCTTGTCGACTAGCGGGATGGCCTACAATGAGCAGTTCTTC.

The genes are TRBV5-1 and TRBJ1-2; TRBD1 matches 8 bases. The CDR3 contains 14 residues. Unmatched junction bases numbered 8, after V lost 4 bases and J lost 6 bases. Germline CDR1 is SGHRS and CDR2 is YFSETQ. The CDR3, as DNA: TGCGCCAGCAGCCCCGGACAGGGAGCGGATGGCTACACCTTC. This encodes CASSPGQGADGYTF.

The CDR3 here is CASSDLADTQYF. CDR3 bases: TGTGCCAGCAGTGACCTAGCAGATACGCAGTATTTT. The chain links TRBV25-1 to TRBJ2-3; the D is unclear. The CDR3 has 12 residues. Trimming removed 3 bases from V and 4 bases from J, with 5 bases in between. The germline V gene has CDR1 MGHDK and CDR2 SYGVNS.

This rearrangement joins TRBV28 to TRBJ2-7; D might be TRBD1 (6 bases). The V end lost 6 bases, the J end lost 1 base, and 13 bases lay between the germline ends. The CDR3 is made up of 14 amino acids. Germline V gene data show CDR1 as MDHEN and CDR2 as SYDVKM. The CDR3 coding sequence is TGTGCCAGCAGGCTCCCTGGACAGTCCTACGAGCAGTACTTC. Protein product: CASRLPGQSYEQYF.

Here the CDR3 reads CSVPFHRGQGPGNTIYF. CDR3 nucleotide sequence: TGCAGCGTTCCCTTCCACAGGGGACAGGGGCCTGGAAACACCATATATTTT. The chain has TRBV29-1 and TRBJ1-3; 10 bases fit TRBD1. The CDR3 sequence is 17 residues long. J lost 2 bases, V lost 5 bases, and 12 bases had no gene match. The germline gives CDR1 SQVTM, CDR2 ANQGSEA.

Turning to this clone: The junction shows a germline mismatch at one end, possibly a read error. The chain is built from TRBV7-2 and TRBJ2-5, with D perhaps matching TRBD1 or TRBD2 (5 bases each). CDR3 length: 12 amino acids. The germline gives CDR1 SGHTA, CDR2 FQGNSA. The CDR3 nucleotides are TGTTCCACCCGGGACCACCAAGGGACCCAGTACTTC. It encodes CSTRDHQGTQYF.

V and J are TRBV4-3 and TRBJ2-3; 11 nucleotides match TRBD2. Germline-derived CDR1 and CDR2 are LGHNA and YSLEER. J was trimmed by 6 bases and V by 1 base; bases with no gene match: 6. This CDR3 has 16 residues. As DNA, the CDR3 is TGCGCCAGCAGCCAAGTGGTAGCGGGAGGGCAGGATACGCAGTATTTT. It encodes CASSQVVAGGQDTQYF.

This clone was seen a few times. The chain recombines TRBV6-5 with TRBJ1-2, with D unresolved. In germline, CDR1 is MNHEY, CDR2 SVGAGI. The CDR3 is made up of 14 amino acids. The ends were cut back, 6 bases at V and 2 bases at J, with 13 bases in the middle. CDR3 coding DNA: TGTGCCAGCAGCCGAACAGAGTCCAACTATGGCTACACCTTC. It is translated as CASSRTESNYGYTF.

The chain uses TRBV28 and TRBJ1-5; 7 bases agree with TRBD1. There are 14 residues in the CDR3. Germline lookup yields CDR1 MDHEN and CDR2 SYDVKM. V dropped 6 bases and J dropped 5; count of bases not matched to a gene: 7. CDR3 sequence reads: CASSTQGGHQPQHF. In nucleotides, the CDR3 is TGTGCCAGCAGCACCCAAGGGGGCCATCAGCCCCAGCATTTT.

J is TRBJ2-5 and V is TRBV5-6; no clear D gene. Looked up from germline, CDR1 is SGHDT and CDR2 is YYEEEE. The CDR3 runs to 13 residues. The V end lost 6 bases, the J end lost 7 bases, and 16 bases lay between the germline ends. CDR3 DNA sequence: TGTGCCAGCAAATTGGCTGCCACCGGGACCCAGTACTTC. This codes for CASKLAATGTQYF. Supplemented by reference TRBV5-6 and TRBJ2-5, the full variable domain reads DAGVTQSPTHLIKTRGQQVTLRCSPKSGHDTVSWYQQALGQGPQFIFQYYEEEERQRGNFPDRFSGHQFPNYSSELNVNALLLGDSALYLCASKLAATGTQYFGPGTRLLVL.

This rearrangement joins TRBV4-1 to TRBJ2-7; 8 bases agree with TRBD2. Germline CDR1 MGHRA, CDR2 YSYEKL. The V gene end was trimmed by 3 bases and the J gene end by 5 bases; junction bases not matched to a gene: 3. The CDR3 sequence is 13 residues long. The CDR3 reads CASSHPGGDEQYF. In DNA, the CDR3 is TGCGCCAGCAGCCACCCCGGGGGGGACGAGCAGTACTTC.

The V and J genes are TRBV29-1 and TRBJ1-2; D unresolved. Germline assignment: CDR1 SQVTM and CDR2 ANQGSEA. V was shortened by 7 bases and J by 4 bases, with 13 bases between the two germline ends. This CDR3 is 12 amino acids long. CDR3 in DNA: TGCAGCGCAAAGCTGAGCCTCTATGGCTACACCTTC. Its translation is CSAKLSLYGYTF.